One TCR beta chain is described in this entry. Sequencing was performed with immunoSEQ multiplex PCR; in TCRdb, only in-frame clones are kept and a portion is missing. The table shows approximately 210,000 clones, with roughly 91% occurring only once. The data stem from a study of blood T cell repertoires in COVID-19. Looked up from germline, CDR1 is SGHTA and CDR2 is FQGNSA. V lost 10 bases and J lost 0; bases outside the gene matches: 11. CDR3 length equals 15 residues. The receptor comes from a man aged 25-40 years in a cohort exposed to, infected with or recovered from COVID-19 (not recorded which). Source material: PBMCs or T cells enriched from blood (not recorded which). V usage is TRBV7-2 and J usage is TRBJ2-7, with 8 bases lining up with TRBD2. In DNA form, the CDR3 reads TGTGCCACGTCGCTCCTAGCGGGCGCCTCCTACGAGCAGTACTTC. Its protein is CATSLLAGASYEQYF.